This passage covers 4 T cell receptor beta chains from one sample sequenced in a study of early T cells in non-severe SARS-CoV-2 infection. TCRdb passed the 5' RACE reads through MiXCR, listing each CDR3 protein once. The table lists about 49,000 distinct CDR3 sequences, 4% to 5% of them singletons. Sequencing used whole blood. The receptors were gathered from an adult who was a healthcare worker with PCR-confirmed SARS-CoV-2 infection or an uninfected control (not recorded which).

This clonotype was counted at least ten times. CDR3 sequence: CSVEDTGQIAKNIQYF. The CDR3 bases are TGCAGCGTTGAAGATACTGGTCAGATAGCCAAAAACATTCAGTACTTC. V usage is TRBV29-1 and J usage is TRBJ2-4; D uncertain. This CDR3 spans 16 amino acids. From germline, CDR1 is SQVTM and CDR2 ANQGSEA. Trimming removed 0 bases from V and 0 bases from J, with 12 bases in between.

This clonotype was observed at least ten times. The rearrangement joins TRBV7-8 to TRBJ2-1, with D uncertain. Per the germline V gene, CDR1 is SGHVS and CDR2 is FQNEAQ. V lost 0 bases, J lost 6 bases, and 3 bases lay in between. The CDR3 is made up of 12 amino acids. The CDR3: CASSLARNEQFF. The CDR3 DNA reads TGTGCCAGCAGCTTAGCCCGCAATGAGCAGTTCTTC. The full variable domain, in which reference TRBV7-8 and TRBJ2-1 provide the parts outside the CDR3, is GAGVSQSPRYKVAKRGQDVALRCDPISGHVSLFWYQQALGQGPEFLTYFQNEAQLDKSGLPSDRFFAERPEGSVSTLKIQRTQQEDSAVYLCASSLARNEQFFGPGTRLTVL.

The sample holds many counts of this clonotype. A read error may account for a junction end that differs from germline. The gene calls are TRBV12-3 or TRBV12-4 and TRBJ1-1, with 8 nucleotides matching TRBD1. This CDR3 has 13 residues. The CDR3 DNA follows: TGTGCCAGCAGTTTGGCAGGGGGCCTTGAAGCTTTCTTC. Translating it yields CASSLAGGLEAFF.

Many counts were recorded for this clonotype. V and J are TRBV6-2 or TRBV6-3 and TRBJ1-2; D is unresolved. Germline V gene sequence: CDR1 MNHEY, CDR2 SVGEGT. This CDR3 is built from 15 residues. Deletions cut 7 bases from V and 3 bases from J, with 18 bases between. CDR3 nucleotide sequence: TGTGCCAGCACCCAAGGCGGCGCGTTCGACTATGGCTACACCTTC. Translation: CASTQGGAFDYGYTF.